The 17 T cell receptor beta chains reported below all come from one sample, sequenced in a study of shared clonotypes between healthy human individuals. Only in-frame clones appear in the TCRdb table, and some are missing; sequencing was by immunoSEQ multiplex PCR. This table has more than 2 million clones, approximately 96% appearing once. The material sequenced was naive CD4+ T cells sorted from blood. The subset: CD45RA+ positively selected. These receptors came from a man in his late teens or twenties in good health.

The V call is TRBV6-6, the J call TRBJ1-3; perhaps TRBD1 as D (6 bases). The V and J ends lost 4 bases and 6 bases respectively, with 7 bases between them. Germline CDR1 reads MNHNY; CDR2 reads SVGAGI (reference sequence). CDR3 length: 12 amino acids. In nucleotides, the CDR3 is TGTGCCAGCAGTTGGGGGGCAAACACCATATATTTT. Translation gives CASSWGANTIYF.

The CDR3, as DNA: TGTGCCAGCAGCCCCCGGACGGAATATGAGCAGTTCTTC. It encodes CASSPRTEYEQFF. The chain employs TRBV7-8 and TRBJ2-1; D is unclear. CDR1 is SGHVS, CDR2 FQNEAQ, per germline. Trimming shortened V by 5 bases and J by 8 bases, and 13 bases separated the two germline ends. This CDR3 spans 13 amino acids.

In nucleotides, the CDR3 is TGTGCCAGCAGCGGCTGGTGGGCAGAAAAACTGTTTTTT. Translating gives CASSGWWAEKLFF. The rearrangement uses TRBV28 and TRBJ1-4; D is ambiguous. The CDR3 totals 13 residues. Germline V lookup: CDR1 MDHEN, CDR2 SYDVKM. Trimming stripped 6 bases from V and 8 bases from J, with 13 bases between.

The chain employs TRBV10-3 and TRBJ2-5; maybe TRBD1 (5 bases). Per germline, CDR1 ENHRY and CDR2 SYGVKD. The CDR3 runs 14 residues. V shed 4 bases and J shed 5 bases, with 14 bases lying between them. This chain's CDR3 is CAISGDSIRETQYF. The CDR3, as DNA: TGTGCCATCAGTGGTGACAGTATACGGGAGACCCAGTACTTC.

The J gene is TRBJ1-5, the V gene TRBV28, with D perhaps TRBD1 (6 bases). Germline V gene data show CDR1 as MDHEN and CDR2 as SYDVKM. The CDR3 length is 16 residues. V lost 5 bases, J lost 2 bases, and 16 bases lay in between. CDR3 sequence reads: CASSIMRQVGNQPQHF. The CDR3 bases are TGTGCCAGCAGTATAATGAGACAGGTTGGCAATCAGCCCCAGCATTTT.

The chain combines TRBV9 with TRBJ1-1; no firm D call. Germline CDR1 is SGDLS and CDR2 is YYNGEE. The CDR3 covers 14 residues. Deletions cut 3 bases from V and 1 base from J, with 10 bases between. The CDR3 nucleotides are TGTGCCAGCAGCGCCGGTCTACAGAACACTGAAGCTTTCTTT. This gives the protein CASSAGLQNTEAFF. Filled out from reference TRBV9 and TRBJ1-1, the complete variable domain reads DSGVTQTPKHLITATGQRVTLRCSPRSGDLSVYWYQQSLDQGLQFLIQYYNGEERAKGNILERFSAQQFPDLHSELNLSSLELGDSALYFCASSAGLQNTEAFFGQGTRLTVV.

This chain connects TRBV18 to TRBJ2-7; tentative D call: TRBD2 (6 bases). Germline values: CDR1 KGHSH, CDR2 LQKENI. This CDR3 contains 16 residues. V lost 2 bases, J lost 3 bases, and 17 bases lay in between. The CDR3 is CASSPGGERALYEQYF. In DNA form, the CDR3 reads TGTGCCAGCTCACCAGGAGGGGAACGCGCCCTCTACGAGCAGTACTTC. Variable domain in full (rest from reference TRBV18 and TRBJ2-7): NAGVMQNPRHLVRRRGQEARLRCSPMKGHSHVYWYRQLPEEGLKFMVYLQKENIIDESGMPKERFSAEFPKEGPSILRIQQVVRGDSAAYFCASSPGGERALYEQYFGPGTRLTVT.

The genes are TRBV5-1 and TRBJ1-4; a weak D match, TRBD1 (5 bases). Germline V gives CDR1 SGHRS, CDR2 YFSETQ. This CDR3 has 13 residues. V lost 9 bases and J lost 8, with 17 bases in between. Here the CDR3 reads CATRGQNDEKLFF. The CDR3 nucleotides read TGCGCCACTAGGGGTCAGAATGACGAAAAACTGTTTTTT.

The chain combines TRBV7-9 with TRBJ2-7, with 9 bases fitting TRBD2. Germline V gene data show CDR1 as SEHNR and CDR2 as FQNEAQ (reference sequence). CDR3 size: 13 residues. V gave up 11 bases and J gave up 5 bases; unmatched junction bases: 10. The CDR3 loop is CAGRGGDSDEQYF. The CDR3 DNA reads TGTGCCGGACGCGGGGGGGACAGCGACGAGCAGTACTTC.

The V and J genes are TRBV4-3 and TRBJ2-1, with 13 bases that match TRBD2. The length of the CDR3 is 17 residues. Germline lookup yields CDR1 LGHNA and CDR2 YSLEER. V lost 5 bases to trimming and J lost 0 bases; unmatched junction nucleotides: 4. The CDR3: CASSGGTSGISYNEQFF. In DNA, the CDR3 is TGCGCCAGCAGCGGTGGGACTAGCGGGATCTCCTACAATGAGCAGTTCTTC.

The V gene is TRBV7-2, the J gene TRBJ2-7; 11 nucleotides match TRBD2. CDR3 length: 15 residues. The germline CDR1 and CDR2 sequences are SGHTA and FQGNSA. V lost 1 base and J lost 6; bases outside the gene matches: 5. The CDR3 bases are TGTGCCAGCAGCTTAGTGTCTAGCGGGAGGTCCGAGCAGTACTTC. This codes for CASSLVSSGRSEQYF. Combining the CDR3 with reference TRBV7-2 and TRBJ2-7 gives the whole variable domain GAGVSQSPSNKVTEKGKDVELRCDPISGHTALYWYRQSLGQGLEFLIYFQGNSAPDKSGLPSDRFSAERTGGSVSTLTIQRTQQEDSAVYLCASSLVSSGRSEQYFGPGTRLTVT.

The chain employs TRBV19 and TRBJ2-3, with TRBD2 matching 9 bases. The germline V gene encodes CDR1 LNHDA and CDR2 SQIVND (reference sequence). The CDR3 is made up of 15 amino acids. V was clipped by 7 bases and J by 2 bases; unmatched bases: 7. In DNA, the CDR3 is TGTGCCAGTACCTCTAGCGGGACCTACACAGATACGCAGTATTTT. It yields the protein CASTSSGTYTDTQYF.

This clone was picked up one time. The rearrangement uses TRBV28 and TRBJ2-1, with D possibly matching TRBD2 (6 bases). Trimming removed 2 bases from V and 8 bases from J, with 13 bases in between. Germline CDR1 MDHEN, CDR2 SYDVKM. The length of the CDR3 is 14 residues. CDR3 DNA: TGTGCCAGCAGTTTAAGGAGGGTTAATGATGAGCAGTTCTTC. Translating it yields CASSLRRVNDEQFF.

CDR3 region: CASSYGGLNQPQHF. The DNA of the CDR3 is TGTGCCAGCAGTTATGGGGGGCTCAATCAGCCCCAGCATTTT. The chain recombines TRBV6-6 with TRBJ1-5, with D perhaps TRBD1 (6 bases). Trimming cost V 3 bases and J 3 bases, with 9 bases left between them. This CDR3 contains 14 residues. CDR1 is MNHNY and CDR2 is SVGAGI in the germline V gene (reference sequence).

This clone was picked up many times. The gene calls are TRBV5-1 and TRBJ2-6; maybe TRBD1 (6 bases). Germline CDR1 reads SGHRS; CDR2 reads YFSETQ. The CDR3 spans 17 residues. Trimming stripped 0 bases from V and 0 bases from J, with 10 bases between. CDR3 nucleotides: TGCGCCAGCAGCTTGGGGGACACGACCTCTGGGGCCAACGTCCTGACTTTC. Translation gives CASSLGDTTSGANVLTF.

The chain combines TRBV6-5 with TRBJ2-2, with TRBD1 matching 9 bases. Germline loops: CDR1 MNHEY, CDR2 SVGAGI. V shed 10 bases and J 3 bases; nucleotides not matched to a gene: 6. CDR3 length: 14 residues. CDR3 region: CATLDRGDTGELFF. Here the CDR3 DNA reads TGTGCCACGCTGGACAGGGGTGACACCGGGGAGCTGTTTTTT.

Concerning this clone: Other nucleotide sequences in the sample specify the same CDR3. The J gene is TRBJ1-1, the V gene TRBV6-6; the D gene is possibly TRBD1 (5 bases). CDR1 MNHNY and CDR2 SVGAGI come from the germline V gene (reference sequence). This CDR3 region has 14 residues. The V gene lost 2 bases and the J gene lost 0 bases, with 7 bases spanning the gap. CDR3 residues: CASSYGHLNTEAFF. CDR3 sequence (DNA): TGTGCCAGCAGTTACGGACACCTGAACACTGAAGCTTTCTTT.